This TCR beta chain is from a study of cytotoxic CD8 clonotypes in ibrutinib-treated CLL. Study outcomes and limitations: An increase in clonality occurred at ibrutinib response, followed by a return toward baseline at progression. Private clonotypes, not public ones, expanded at ibrutinib response.

The CDR3 consists of 13 residues. V was pared by 5 bases and J by 1 base, with 9 bases between. Germline V gene lookup returns CDR1 SGHVS and CDR2 FQNEAQ. Investigators sought sequencing depths of between 1 in 200,000 and 1 in 1 million T cells. Libraries were prepared by immunoSEQ multiplex PCR; TCRdb keeps only in-frame clonotypes and omits some of them. The sample carries about 50,000 clones, roughly three fifths recorded once. The TCR beta libraries used about 2 micrograms of genomic DNA that came from cryopreserved PBMCs. By share of the sample, this clone is medium-sized (0.01 to 0.1%). No antigen is known for it.

Sample: PBMCs, taken after 24 months of ibrutinib treatment. The genes are TRBV7-8 and TRBJ2-7; D remains unclear. The receptor comes from a human donor with chronic lymphocytic leukemia. Here the CDR3 reads CASSPTSSYEQYF. The CDR3 bases are TGTGCCAGCAGCCCGACTTCGTCCTACGAGCAGTACTTC.